The T cell receptor (beta chain) described here comes from a study of blood T cell repertoires in COVID-19. Looking at the study overall: Samples of COVID-19 (acute and convalescent) were obtained from the United States, Italy and Spain. T cells, B-cell-depleted T cells, or PBMCs supplied cDNA or gDNA.

As processed by the authors: Amplification with reference gene primers provided the estimates of nucleated cell counts. The repertoire was sequenced with immunoSEQ multiplex PCR; TCRdb's copy has only in-frame clones and lacks some. Clone size and the V and J calls come from that table; the DNA yielded D and trimming. The sample carries a few hundred thousand clones, 70% to 90% recorded once. Trimming pared 4 bases from V and 8 bases from J, leaving 14 bases between. Germline V gene sequence: CDR1 MRHNA, CDR2 SNTAGT. There are 14 residues in the CDR3. The sequence derives from a human donor in a cohort sampled during active COVID-19. The sample taken for sequencing was peripheral blood. This sequence joins TRBV6-4 and TRBJ1-4; D is possibly TRBD1 (5 bases). The CDR3 loop reads CASSADQAGEKLFF. The DNA of the CDR3 is TGTGCCAGCAGTGCAGACCAAGCAGGGGAAAAACTGTTTTTT.